Below are 20 T cell receptor beta chains sequenced from a single sample in a study of T cells in Graves' hyperthyroidism and ophthalmopathy. Researchers amplified the TCR beta CDR3 regions from RNA transcripts. When the TCR CDR3 underwent first-round RT-PCR, the HTBI primer set was used. TCRdb independently ran MiXCR on the multiplex PCR reads; one entry per CDR3 protein. The repertoire holds some 500,000 distinct CDR3 sequences, with around a quarter as singletons. The sequenced material came from blood. The receptors were sampled from a woman aged 25-40 years with Graves' ophthalmopathy.

This sequence joins TRBV12-3 or TRBV12-4 and TRBJ1-5, with a tentative D call TRBD1 (5 bases). Trimming removed 5 bases from V and 2 bases from J, with 16 bases in between. The CDR3 is 16 amino acids. CDR3 nucleotide sequence: TGTGCCAGCAGTCTTCAGGGTAAGGGTGGCAATCAGCCCCAGCATTTT. This gives the protein CASSLQGKGGNQPQHF.

The rearrangement joins TRBV6-5 to TRBJ1-6; a weak D match, TRBD1 (6 bases). Per the germline V gene, CDR1 is MNHEY and CDR2 is SVGAGI. Between the trimmed V and J ends, which lost 2 bases and 8 bases, there was a span of 10 bases. The CDR3 consists of 14 residues. In nucleotides, the CDR3 is TGTGCCAGCAGTTACAGGGGGACTGATTCACCCCTCCACTTT. As protein: CASSYRGTDSPLHF.

The rearrangement joins TRBV11-2 to TRBJ1-1, with TRBD1 identical over 8 bases. Unmatched junction bases numbered 6, after V lost 5 bases and J lost 1 base. Germline V gene lookup returns CDR1 SGHAT and CDR2 FQNNGV. The CDR3 extends over 15 amino acids. CDR3 loop: CASSPVGQGNTEAFF. The CDR3 DNA reads TGTGCCAGCAGCCCGGTCGGACAGGGGAACACTGAAGCTTTCTTT.

The table lists this clonotype with a few counts. One end of the junction varies from germline; a read error may be responsible. The chain combines TRBV19 with TRBJ2-7; D gene ambiguous. The germline CDR1 and CDR2 sequences are LNHDA and SQIVND (reference sequence). There are 13 residues in the CDR3. The CDR3 loop is CASSIGVPGEQHF. The DNA of the CDR3 is TGTGCCAGTAGTATTGGGGTACCGGGCGAGCAGCACTTC.

This clonotype was detected many times. The conserved phenylalanine or tryptophan is not found at the CDR3 terminus, so this likely reflects a read error. The chain couples TRBV6-5 to TRBJ2-5; D is ambiguous. The CDR3 runs to 15 residues. CDR1 is MNHEY, CDR2 SVGAGI, per germline. Deletions cut 0 bases from V and 2 bases from J, with 10 bases between. In DNA form, the CDR3 reads TGTGCCAGCAGTTACTCGGGTTCGGGTCAAGAGACCCAGTACCTC. Protein product: CASSYSGSGQETQYL.

The V gene is TRBV15, the J gene TRBJ2-5; 12 bases map to TRBD2. V gave up 3 bases and J gave up 7 bases; unmatched junction bases: 9. CDR3 length equals 16 residues. CDR1 and CDR2 (germline): LNHNV, YYDKDF (reference sequence). In DNA form, the CDR3 reads TGTGCCACCAGCAGCCTACTAGCGGGAGGCGGGGGGACCCAGTACTTC. It specifies CATSSLLAGGGGTQYF.

This clonotype was found a few times. The chain joins TRBV15 to TRBJ1-1; D remains ambiguous. The germline V and J ends were trimmed by 5 bases and 14 bases, with 24 bases remaining between them. This CDR3 is 14 amino acids long. CDR1 is LNHNV and CDR2 is YYDKDF in the germline V gene (reference sequence). The CDR3: CATSPIDGVRGGFF. In DNA, the CDR3 is TGTGCCACCAGCCCGATCGATGGAGTCCGAGGCGGGTTCTTT.

In this sample, this clonotype turned up a few times. The junction departs from germline at one end; a sequencing error may be responsible. The genes are TRBV11-2 and TRBJ1-1; unclear D gene. The CDR3 covers 13 residues. Germline V gene lookup returns CDR1 SGHAT and CDR2 FQNNGV. The CDR3 bases are TGTGCCAGCCGACCCGAAGACGCGACTGGAGCTTTCTTT. Amino acid sequence: CASRPEDATGAFF.

At least ten counts were recorded for this clonotype. The chain couples TRBV20-1 to TRBJ2-5; no reliable D call. V dropped 1 base and J dropped 2 bases, with 11 bases sitting between them. Germline V lookup: CDR1 DFQATT, CDR2 SNEGSKA (reference sequence). CDR3 size: 14 residues. The CDR3 region has the DNA TGCAGTGCTAGAGCCCTGGACGGACAAGAGACCCAGTACTTC. This encodes CSARALDGQETQYF.

The rearrangement links TRBV12-3 or TRBV12-4 to TRBJ1-1; the match to TRBD1 covers 7 bases. After removal of 9 bases from V and 5 bases from J, the junction contained 6 bases not matched to a gene. The CDR3 length is 12 residues. CDR3 residues: CASYRGSTEAFF. As DNA, the CDR3 is TGTGCCAGTTACAGGGGATCGACTGAAGCTTTCTTT.

The genes are TRBV19 and TRBJ2-2, with 12 bases identical to TRBD2. Germline trimming cut 7 bases from V and 2 bases from J; bases unmatched to any gene: 5. The CDR3 contains 16 residues. Germline values: CDR1 LNHDA, CDR2 SQIVND (reference sequence). This chain's CDR3 is CASTKLAGGNTGELFF. DNA for the CDR3: TGTGCCAGTACCAAACTAGCGGGGGGCAACACCGGGGAGCTGTTTTTT.

In its sample, this clonotype was seen many times. The rearrangement uses TRBV10-3 and TRBJ1-1; TRBD1 agrees at 10 bases. Germline values: CDR1 ENHRY, CDR2 SYGVKD. CDR3 size: 16 residues. Trimming took 5 bases from V and 1 from J; bases not matched to a gene: 7. This chain's CDR3 is CAISSRDRGANTEAFF. The CDR3 DNA is TGTGCCATCAGTAGCCGGGACAGGGGTGCGAACACTGAAGCTTTCTTT.

With regard to this clonotype: Germline is not matched at one junction end, which may reflect a read error. The V gene is TRBV18, the J gene TRBJ2-7; D unresolved. Germline V lookup: CDR1 KGHSH, CDR2 LQKENI. The length of the CDR3 is 14 residues. The CDR3 bases are TGTGCCAGCTCACATGCTATCGGTACCTACGATCAGTACTTC. Translating gives CASSHAIGTYDQYF. The full variable domain, in which reference TRBV18 and TRBJ2-7 provide the parts outside the CDR3, is NAGVMQNPRHLVRRRGQEARLRCSPMKGHSHVYWYRQLPEEGLKFMVYLQKENIIDESGMPKERFSAEFPKEGPSILRIQQVVRGDSAAYFCASSHAIGTYDQYFGPGTRLTVT.

Comment on this clonotype: A read error may be the cause here, since a much bigger clone is one base away. V and J are TRBV29-1 and TRBJ1-1, with 7 bases identical to TRBD1. Germline CDR1 reads SQVTM; CDR2 reads ANQGSEA. V shed 4 bases, J shed 13 bases, and the junction held 18 bases outside the gene matches. The CDR3 is made up of 14 amino acids. The CDR3 is CSVVEGAKPKSVFF. CDR3 DNA: TGCAGCGTTGTGGAGGGGGCGAAACCGAAGTCGGTTTTCTTT.

Only a few counts were recorded for this clonotype. This sequence joins TRBV11-2 and TRBJ2-2; 7 nucleotides agree with TRBD2. There are 19 residues in the CDR3. V dropped 5 bases and J dropped 3; count of bases not matched to a gene: 18. Germline V gene data show CDR1 as SGHAT and CDR2 as FQNNGV. The CDR3: CASSLIRAGLAEYTGELFF. In DNA form, the CDR3 reads TGTGCCAGCAGCCTCATTCGGGCTGGGCTAGCGGAATACACCGGGGAGCTGTTTTTT.

This clonotype was observed many times. The CDR3 bases are TGTGCCTGGAGCCCAAGGCCGGGACAGGGATTTCAGCCCCAGCATTTT. Protein: CAWSPRPGQGFQPQHF. The chain combines TRBV30 with TRBJ1-5; 9 bases map to TRBD1. The germline V gene encodes CDR1 GTSNPN and CDR2 SVGIG (reference sequence). The trim removed 3 bases at V and 6 bases at J, leaving 12 bases unmatched. The CDR3 has 16 residues.

Many counts were recorded for this clonotype. This chain links TRBV6-5 with TRBJ2-5; 12 nucleotides line up with TRBD2. J lost 4 bases, V lost 5 bases, and 5 bases had no gene match. Germline CDR1 reads MNHEY; CDR2 reads SVGAGI. The CDR3 extends over 15 amino acids. The CDR3 protein is CASSPLAGGRETQYF. For the CDR3, the DNA is TGTGCCAGCAGTCCGCTAGCGGGGGGGAGAGAGACCCAGTACTTC.

This chain uses TRBV6-1 with TRBJ1-1; D gene ambiguous. Trimming took off 7 bases at V and 0 bases at J, with 9 bases between the two ends. Germline V gene data show CDR1 as MNHNS and CDR2 as SASEGT. The CDR3 totals 13 residues. The CDR3 DNA follows: TGTGCCAGCATCAAATATATGAACACTGAAGCTTTCTTT. Translating it yields CASIKYMNTEAFF.

This clonotype showed up many times. This chain joins TRBV5-5 and TRBJ1-2, with D possibly TRBD1 on 5 matching bases. Germline CDR1 SGHKS, CDR2 YYEKEE (reference sequence). The CDR3 runs to 15 residues. V was pared by 0 bases and J by 6 bases, with 15 bases between. DNA for the CDR3: TGTGCCAGCAGCTTGGTCGGGCAGGGTAGTAATGGCTACACCTTC. Its protein product is CASSLVGQGSNGYTF.

This clonotype was counted many times. This sequence joins TRBV6-8 and TRBJ2-7; D remains unclear. This CDR3 has 14 residues. Trimming shortened V by 6 bases and J by 3 bases, and 15 bases separated the two germline ends. CDR1 and CDR2 (germline): MNHGY, SAAAGT. The CDR3 region is CASSPTPTGYEQYF. CDR3 in DNA: TGTGCCAGCAGCCCTACCCCCACGGGCTACGAGCAGTACTTC.